This T cell receptor (beta chain) comes out of a study of blood T cell repertoires in COVID-19. Study background: Italy, Spain and the United States were the sources of the convalescent and acute COVID-19 samples.

This clone was detected ten times or more. Germline V gene sequence: CDR1 KGHSH, CDR2 LQKENI. The trim removed 2 bases at V and 5 bases at J, leaving 8 bases unmatched. The CDR3 has 16 amino acids. Authors' data handling: Reference gene primer amplification yielded estimated nucleated cell counts. The table came from immunoSEQ multiplex PCR; TCRdb's copy has only in-frame clones and leaves some out. V and J calls plus clone size are reproduced from that table; the DNA served to infer D and trimming. The data hold 100,000 or so clones, with approximately 84% observed a single time. J is TRBJ2-2 and V is TRBV18; 7 bases are shared with TRBD1. The sequenced sample consisted of peripheral blood. The source of this sequence is a man between 25 and 39 years old in a cohort sampled during active COVID-19. The CDR3 is CASSPFAGGRTGELFF. Here the CDR3 DNA reads TGTGCCAGCTCACCATTTGCAGGGGGAAGAACCGGGGAGCTGTTTTTT.